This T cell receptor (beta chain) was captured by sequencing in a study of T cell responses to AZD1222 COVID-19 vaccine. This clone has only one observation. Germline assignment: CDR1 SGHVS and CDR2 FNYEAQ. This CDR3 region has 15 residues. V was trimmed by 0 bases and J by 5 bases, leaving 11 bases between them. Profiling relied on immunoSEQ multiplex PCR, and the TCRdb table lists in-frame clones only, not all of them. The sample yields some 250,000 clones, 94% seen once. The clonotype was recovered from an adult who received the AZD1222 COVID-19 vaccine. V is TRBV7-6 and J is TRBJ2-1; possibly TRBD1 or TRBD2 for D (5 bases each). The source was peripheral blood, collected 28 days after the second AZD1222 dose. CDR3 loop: CASSLAGWDHNEQFF. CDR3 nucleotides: TGTGCCAGCAGCTTAGCGGGTTGGGACCACAATGAGCAGTTCTTC.